A single sample is the source of the 20 T cell receptor beta chains below, sequenced in a study of T cells in Graves' hyperthyroidism and ophthalmopathy. TCR beta CDR3 regions were amplified from RNA. A first-round RT-PCR of the TCR CDR3 used the HTBI primer set. A single record per CDR3 protein comes from TCRdb applying MiXCR to the multiplex PCR reads. Of about 540,000 distinct CDR3 sequences detected, 46% appear once; the ten largest clones hold about 7.9%. The sequenced sample was peripheral blood or thyroid tissue (not recorded which). The origin of the receptors is a woman aged 18-30 years with Graves' hyperthyroidism.

Many counts were recorded for this clonotype. V is TRBV10-3 and J is TRBJ2-7; 13 bases align to TRBD2. The CDR3 runs to 17 residues. Germline values: CDR1 ENHRY, CDR2 SYGVKD. Trimming cost V 2 bases and J 7 bases; bases outside gene matches: 11. CDR3 sequence reads: CAISEGTSGTRTWEQYF. The CDR3 region has the DNA TGTGCCATCAGTGAGGGGACTAGCGGGACAAGAACTTGGGAGCAGTACTTC.

This clonotype was seen only a few times. This chain links TRBV29-1 with TRBJ2-7; TRBD2 matches 9 bases. CDR1 is SQVTM and CDR2 is ANQGSEA in the germline V gene. The trim removed 5 bases at V and 3 bases at J, leaving 8 bases unmatched. This CDR3 spans 14 amino acids. The CDR3 is CSVSGGGRDYEQYF. The CDR3, as DNA: TGCAGCGTTAGTGGTGGCGGGAGGGACTACGAGCAGTACTTC.

The chain recombines TRBV6-5 with TRBJ1-1, with D tentatively TRBD1 (6 bases). V was cut by 2 bases and J by 2 bases, with 12 bases left in between. The CDR3 covers 15 residues. Germline lookup yields CDR1 MNHEY and CDR2 SVGAGI. The CDR3 spells CASSYPYRANTEAFF. The DNA of the CDR3 is TGTGCCAGCAGTTACCCATACAGGGCCAACACTGAAGCTTTCTTT.

CDR3 bases: TGTGCCAGCAGTCCCCGCATGTACGAGCAGTACTTC. Translation gives CASSPRMYEQYF. The chain combines TRBV7-3 with TRBJ2-7; D call uncertain. Between the trimmed V and J ends, which lost 6 bases and 4 bases, there was a span of 10 bases. The germline V gene encodes CDR1 SGHTA and CDR2 FQGTGA. The CDR3 contains 12 residues. The variable domain in full, with the rest retrieved from reference TRBV7-3 and TRBJ2-7, is GAGVSQTPSNKVTEKGKYVELRCDPISGHTALYWYRQSLGQGPEFLIYFQGTGAADDSGLPNDRFFAVRPEGSVSTLKIQRTERGDSAVYLCASSPRMYEQYFGPGTRLTVT.

This clonotype was seen at least ten times. Here the CDR3 reads CASSQTGSPLHF. CDR3 DNA sequence: TGTGCCAGCAGCCAGACAGGTTCACCCCTCCACTTT. The chain uses TRBV7-9 and TRBJ1-6; D possibly corresponds to TRBD1 (6 bases). The length of the CDR3 is 12 residues. The germline CDR1 and CDR2 sequences are SEHNR and FQNEAQ (reference sequence). Trimming left V 5 bases short and J 9 bases short, with 8 bases between.

The chain joins TRBV15 to TRBJ1-2; D not certain. The CDR3 length is 15 residues. V lost 5 bases to trimming and J lost 0 bases, with 13 bases between them. The germline gives CDR1 LNHNV, CDR2 YYDKDF (reference sequence). The CDR3: CATSRLGRPNYGYTF. CDR3 bases: TGTGCCACCAGCCGACTAGGGCGCCCTAACTATGGCTACACCTTC.

This chain connects TRBV29-1 to TRBJ2-5; D could derive from TRBD1 or TRBD2 (5 bases each). V was clipped by 6 bases and J by 4 bases, with 15 bases between them. CDR3 length: 13 amino acids. Germline CDR1 SQVTM, CDR2 ANQGSEA. CDR3 DNA sequence: TGCAGCGTATTACCAGGGAGTTCAGAGACCCAGTACTTC. The encoded protein is CSVLPGSSETQYF.

J is TRBJ1-4 and V is TRBV7-9; TRBD1 agrees at 7 bases. V shed 8 bases, J shed 6 bases, and the junction held 6 bases outside the gene matches. The CDR3 loop spans 13 amino acids. From germline, CDR1 is SEHNR and CDR2 FQNEAQ (reference sequence). The CDR3 here is CASERGTDEKLFF. The CDR3 coding sequence is TGTGCCAGCGAGAGAGGGACAGATGAAAAACTGTTTTTT.

About this clonotype itself: The CDR3 carries no conserved terminal phenylalanine or tryptophan, so it likely arises from a read error. This chain links TRBV20-1 with TRBJ2-5, with a weak D call TRBD2 (6 bases). This CDR3 is built from 13 residues. Germline values: CDR1 DFQATT, CDR2 SNEGSKA (reference sequence). V was trimmed by 1 base and J by 2 bases, leaving 8 bases between them. The CDR3 sequence: CSARGGGQETQYL. The CDR3 coding sequence is TGCAGTGCTAGAGGGGGAGGTCAAGAGACCCAGTACCTC.

As for this clonotype: Being one base from a much bigger clone, this may be a read error. This sequence joins TRBV2 and TRBJ1-4; TRBD1 is a possible D gene (5 bases). V lost 3 bases to trimming and J lost 8 bases, with 13 bases between them. The CDR3 is 14 amino acids. The germline V gene has CDR1 SNHLY and CDR2 FYNNEI. CDR3 region: CASSDADRGEKLFF. In nucleotides, the CDR3 is TGTGCCAGCAGTGACGCGGACCGGGGGGAAAAACTGTTTTTT.

To note about this clonotype: One junction end does not reproduce the germline sequence, and a read error may be involved. The chain joins TRBV7-3 to TRBJ1-4; D gene unclear. CDR1 SGHTA and CDR2 FQGTGA come from the germline V gene. The CDR3 contains 15 residues. DNA of the CDR3: TGCGCCAGCAGCCACGGGTATGCAACTAATGAAAAACTGTTTTTT. Amino acids: CASSHGYATNEKLFF.

This clonotype was detected only a few times. V gene TRBV25-1 combines with J gene TRBJ2-7; perhaps TRBD2 as D (6 bases). Trimming left V 5 bases short and J 2 bases short, with 13 bases between. CDR1 is MGHDK, CDR2 SYGVNS, per germline. The CDR3 is 14 amino acids. The CDR3 is CASSLAAATYEQYF. The CDR3 bases are TGTGCCAGCAGTTTAGCGGCAGCTACCTACGAGCAGTACTTC.

The count of this clonotype is one. The CDR3 carries no conserved terminal phenylalanine or tryptophan, so it likely arises from a read error. This rearrangement joins TRBV7-9 to TRBJ1-2; 12 bases are shared with TRBD1. CDR3 size: 16 residues. Trimming cost V 5 bases and J 3 bases; bases outside gene matches: 7. Germline CDR1 and CDR2: SEHNR and FQNEAQ (reference sequence). The CDR3 coding sequence is TGTGCCAGCAGCCTAGGGACAGGGGGCGCTGACTATGGCTACACCCTC. Its protein product is CASSLGTGGADYGYTL.

On this clonotype: This could be a read error, since a much larger clone is one nucleotide away. The rearrangement uses TRBV29-1 and TRBJ2-6; no definite D call. Germline V gene sequence: CDR1 SQVTM, CDR2 ANQGSEA. The CDR3 runs to 15 residues. Trimming pared 4 bases from V and 2 bases from J, leaving 12 bases between. CDR3 sequence reads: CSVAEGQAGANVLTF. For the CDR3, the DNA is TGCAGCGTTGCAGAAGGGCAGGCTGGGGCCAACGTCCTGACTTTC.

This clonotype was observed a handful of times. The chain combines TRBV10-3 with TRBJ1-3; 7 nucleotides align to TRBD1. The germline gives CDR1 ENHRY, CDR2 SYGVKD. V trimming: 3 bases; J trimming: 8 bases; junction bases outside the gene matches: 4. CDR3 length: 13 residues. DNA of the CDR3: TGTGCCATCAGTGAAGTTCAGGGGGACACCATATATTTT. This codes for CAISEVQGDTIYF.

In its sample, this clonotype was seen a few times. The gene calls are TRBV2 and TRBJ2-6; perhaps D is TRBD1 or TRBD2 (5 bases each). Germline loops: CDR1 SNHLY, CDR2 FYNNEI. V was cut by 3 bases and J by 4 bases, with 7 bases left in between. The CDR3 consists of 14 residues. CDR3 nucleotides: TGTGCCAGCAGTGAGGGGACCGGGGCCAACGTCCTGACTTTC. As protein: CASSEGTGANVLTF.

This clonotype has just one count. This chain connects TRBV19 to TRBJ1-1, with 10 positions matching TRBD1. The CDR3 runs to 11 residues. The V and J ends lost 11 bases and 10 bases, in that order; junction bases with no gene match: 7. CDR1 is LNHDA and CDR2 is SQIVND in the germline V gene (reference sequence). The CDR3 nucleotides are TGTGCCTCTGGCCGGGACAGGGGAGCTTTCTTT. The encoded protein is CASGRDRGAFF.

The chain combines TRBV19 with TRBJ1-2; tentative D call: TRBD1 (6 bases). CDR1 is LNHDA and CDR2 is SQIVND in the germline V gene (reference sequence). V dropped 5 bases and J dropped 7 bases, with 17 bases sitting between them. This CDR3 is built from 14 residues. CDR3 sequence (DNA): TGTGCCAGTAGTGCAGGACAGCGCCGGGGTGGCTACACCTTC. It encodes CASSAGQRRGGYTF.

This sequence joins TRBV6-5 and TRBJ1-4; TRBD1 matches 10 bases. Germline V gives CDR1 MNHEY, CDR2 SVGAGI. The CDR3 is 15 residues long. Unmatched junction bases numbered 6, after V lost 2 bases and J lost 9 bases. The CDR3 DNA reads as TGTGCCAGCAGTTACGCCGGGACAGGGGAGAAAAAACTGTTTTTT. It specifies CASSYAGTGEKKLFF.

The rearrangement joins TRBV29-1 to TRBJ1-1; weak D call: TRBD1 (5 bases). CDR3 length: 11 residues. Trimming took 7 bases from V and 11 from J, leaving 17 bases between them. The germline V gene has CDR1 SQVTM and CDR2 ANQGSEA. This CDR3 reads CSAAPGPGAFF. As DNA, the CDR3 is TGCAGCGCCGCTCCGGGACCGGGGGCTTTCTTT. The full variable domain, with the rest looked up from reference TRBV29-1 and TRBJ1-1, is SAVISQKPSRDICQRGTSLTIQCQVDSQVTMMFWYRQQPGQSLTLIATANQGSEATYESGFVIDKFPISRPNLTFSTLTVSNMSPEDSSIYLCSAAPGPGAFFGQGTRLTVV.